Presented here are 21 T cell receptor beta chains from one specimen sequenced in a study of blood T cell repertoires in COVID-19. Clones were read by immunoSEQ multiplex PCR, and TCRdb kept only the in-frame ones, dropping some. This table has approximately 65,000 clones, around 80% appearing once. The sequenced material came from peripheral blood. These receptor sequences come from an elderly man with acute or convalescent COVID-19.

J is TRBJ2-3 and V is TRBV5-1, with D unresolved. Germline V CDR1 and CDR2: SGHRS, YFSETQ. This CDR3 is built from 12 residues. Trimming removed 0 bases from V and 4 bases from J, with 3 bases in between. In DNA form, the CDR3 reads TGCGCCAGCAGCTTGGCCGCAGATACGCAGTATTTT. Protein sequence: CASSLAADTQYF. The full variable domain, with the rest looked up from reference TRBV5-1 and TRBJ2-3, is KAGVTQTPRYLIKTRGQQVTLSCSPISGHRSVSWYQQTPGQGLQFLFEYFSETQRNKGNFPGRFSGRQFSNSRSEMNVSTLELGDSALYLCASSLAADTQYFGPGTRLTVL.

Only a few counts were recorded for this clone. The CDR3 nucleotides read TGTGCCAGCAGCGTAGAAAAGCGGGGGGCAGATACGCAGTATTTT. Translated: CASSVEKRGADTQYF. The genes are TRBV9 and TRBJ2-3; TRBD2 agrees at 9 bases. Germline CDR1 reads SGDLS; CDR2 reads YYNGEE. J lost 4 bases, V lost 0 bases, and 3 bases had no gene match. The CDR3 loop spans 15 amino acids.

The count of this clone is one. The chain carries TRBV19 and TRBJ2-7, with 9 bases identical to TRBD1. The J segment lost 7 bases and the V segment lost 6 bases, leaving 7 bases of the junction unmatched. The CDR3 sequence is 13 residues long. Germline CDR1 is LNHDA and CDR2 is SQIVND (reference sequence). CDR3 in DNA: TGTGCCAGTAGCCGGGACAGGGCGCGGGAGCAGTACTTC. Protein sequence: CASSRDRAREQYF.

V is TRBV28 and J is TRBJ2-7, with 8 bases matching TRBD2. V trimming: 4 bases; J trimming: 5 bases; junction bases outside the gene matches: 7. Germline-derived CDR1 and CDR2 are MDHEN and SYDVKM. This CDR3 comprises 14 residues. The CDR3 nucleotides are TGTGCCAGCAGTTCCGGGGGGGTTGCCGACGAGCAGTACTTC. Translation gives CASSSGGVADEQYF.

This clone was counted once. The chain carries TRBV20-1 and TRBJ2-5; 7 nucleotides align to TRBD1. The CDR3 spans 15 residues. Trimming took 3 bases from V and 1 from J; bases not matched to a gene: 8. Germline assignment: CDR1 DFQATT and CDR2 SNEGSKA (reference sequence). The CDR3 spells CSASKAGGSQETQYF. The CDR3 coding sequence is TGCAGTGCTAGTAAGGCAGGGGGTAGCCAAGAGACCCAGTACTTC.

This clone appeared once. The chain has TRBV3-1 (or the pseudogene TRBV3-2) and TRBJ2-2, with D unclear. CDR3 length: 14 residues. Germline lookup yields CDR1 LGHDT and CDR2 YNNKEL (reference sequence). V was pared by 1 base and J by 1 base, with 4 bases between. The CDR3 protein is CASSQAGNTGELFF. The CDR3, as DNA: TGTGCCAGCAGCCAAGCGGGGAACACCGGGGAGCTGTTTTTT.

CDR3 coding DNA: TGTGCCAGCTCACCAACAGGTCAGCAGTTCTTC. Protein: CASSPTGQQFF. V usage is TRBV18 and J usage is TRBJ2-1, with D possibly TRBD1 on 5 matching bases. The germline CDR1 and CDR2 sequences are KGHSH and LQKENI. Trimming took 2 bases from V and 11 from J, leaving 7 bases between them. This CDR3 region has 11 residues.

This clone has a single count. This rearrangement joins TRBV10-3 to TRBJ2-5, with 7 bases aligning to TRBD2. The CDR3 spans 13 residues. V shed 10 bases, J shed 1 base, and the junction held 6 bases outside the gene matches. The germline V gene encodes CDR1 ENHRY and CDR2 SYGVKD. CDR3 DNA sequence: TGTGCCACTTCGGGACTACGCCAAGAGACCCAGTACTTC. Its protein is CATSGLRQETQYF.

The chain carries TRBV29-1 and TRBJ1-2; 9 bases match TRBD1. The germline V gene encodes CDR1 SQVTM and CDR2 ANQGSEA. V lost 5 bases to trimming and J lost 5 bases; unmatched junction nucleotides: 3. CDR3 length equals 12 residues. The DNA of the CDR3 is TGCAGCGTTCGGGACAGGGAATATGGCTACACCTTC. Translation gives CSVRDREYGYTF.

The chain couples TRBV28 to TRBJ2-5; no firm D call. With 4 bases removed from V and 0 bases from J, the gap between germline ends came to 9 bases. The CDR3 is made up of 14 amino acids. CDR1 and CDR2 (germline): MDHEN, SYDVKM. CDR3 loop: CASSSGSYQETQYF. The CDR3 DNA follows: TGTGCCAGCAGTTCAGGCAGCTACCAAGAGACCCAGTACTTC.

The CDR3 is CASKGGLDSYEQYF. CDR3 nucleotide sequence: TGTGCCAGCAAGGGAGGACTAGACTCCTACGAGCAGTACTTC. The chain uses TRBV6-6 and TRBJ2-7; 7 nucleotides match TRBD2. The junction had 6 bases not matched to a gene; V was cut back by 7 bases and J by 0 bases. CDR1 is MNHNY, CDR2 SVGAGI, per germline (reference sequence). The CDR3 is made up of 14 amino acids.

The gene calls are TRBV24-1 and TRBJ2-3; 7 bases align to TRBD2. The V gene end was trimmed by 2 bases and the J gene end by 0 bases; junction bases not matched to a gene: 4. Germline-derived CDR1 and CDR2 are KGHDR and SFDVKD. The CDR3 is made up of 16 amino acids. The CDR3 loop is CATSDWGGSSTDTQYF. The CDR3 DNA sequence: TGTGCCACCAGTGATTGGGGCGGGAGTAGCACAGATACGCAGTATTTT.

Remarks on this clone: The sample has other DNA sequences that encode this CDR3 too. CDR3: CSAQGTDTQYF. The DNA for the CDR3 is TGCAGTGCCCAGGGAACAGATACGCAGTATTTT. J is TRBJ2-3 and V is TRBV20-1; possible D gene TRBD1, 5 bases. Germline CDR1 and CDR2: DFQATT and SNEGSKA (reference sequence). V gave up 6 bases and J gave up 3 bases, with 7 bases separating them. This CDR3 comprises 11 residues.

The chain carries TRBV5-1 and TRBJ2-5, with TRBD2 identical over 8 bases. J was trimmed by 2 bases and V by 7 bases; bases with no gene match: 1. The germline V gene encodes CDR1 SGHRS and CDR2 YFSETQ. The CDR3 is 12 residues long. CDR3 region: CASSSGQETQYF. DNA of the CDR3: TGCGCCAGCTCTAGCGGGCAAGAGACCCAGTACTTC.

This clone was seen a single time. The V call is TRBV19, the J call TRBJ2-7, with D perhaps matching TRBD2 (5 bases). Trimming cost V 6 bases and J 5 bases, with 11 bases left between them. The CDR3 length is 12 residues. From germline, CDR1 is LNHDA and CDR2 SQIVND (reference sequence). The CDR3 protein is CASSPGENEQYF. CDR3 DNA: TGTGCCAGTAGCCCCGGGGAGAACGAGCAGTACTTC.

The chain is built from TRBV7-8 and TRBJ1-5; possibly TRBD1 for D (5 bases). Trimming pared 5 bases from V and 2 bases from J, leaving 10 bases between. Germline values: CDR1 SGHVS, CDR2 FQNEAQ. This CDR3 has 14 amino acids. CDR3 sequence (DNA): TGTGCCAGCAGCCGAGGGGCAGGCAATCAGCCCCAGCATTTT. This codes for CASSRGAGNQPQHF.

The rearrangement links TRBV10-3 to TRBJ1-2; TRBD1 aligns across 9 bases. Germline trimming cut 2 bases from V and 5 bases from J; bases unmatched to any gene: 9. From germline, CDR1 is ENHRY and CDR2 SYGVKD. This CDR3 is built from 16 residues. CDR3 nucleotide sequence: TGTGCCATCAGTGAGGGGAAAACAGGGGGCGCGTATGGCTACACCTTC. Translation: CAISEGKTGGAYGYTF.

The CDR3 DNA reads TGTGCCAGCAGCTCCGACAGGCCAAATTCACCCCTCCACTTT. This sequence encodes CASSSDRPNSPLHF. J is TRBJ1-6 and V is TRBV5-6, with D possibly matching TRBD1 (6 bases). V dropped 3 bases and J dropped 7 bases, with 11 bases sitting between them. CDR1 is SGHDT and CDR2 is YYEEEE in the germline V gene. CDR3 length: 14 residues. The variable domain in full, with the rest retrieved from reference TRBV5-6 and TRBJ1-6, is DAGVTQSPTHLIKTRGQQVTLRCSPKSGHDTVSWYQQALGQGPQFIFQYYEEEERQRGNFPDRFSGHQFPNYSSELNVNALLLGDSALYLCASSSDRPNSPLHFGNGTRLTVT.

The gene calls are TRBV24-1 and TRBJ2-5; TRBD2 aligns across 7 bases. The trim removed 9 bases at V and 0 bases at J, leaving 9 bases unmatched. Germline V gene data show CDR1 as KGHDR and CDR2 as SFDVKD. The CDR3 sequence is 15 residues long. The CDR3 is CATAPGRGYQETQYF. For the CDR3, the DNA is TGTGCCACCGCCCCGGGGCGGGGGTACCAAGAGACCCAGTACTTC.

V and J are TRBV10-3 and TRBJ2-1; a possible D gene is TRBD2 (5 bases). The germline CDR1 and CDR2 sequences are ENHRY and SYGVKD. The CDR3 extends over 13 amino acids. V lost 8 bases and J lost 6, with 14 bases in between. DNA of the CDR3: TGTGCCATCCTGGTTCCGGGGTCCAATGAGCAGTTCTTC. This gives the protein CAILVPGSNEQFF.

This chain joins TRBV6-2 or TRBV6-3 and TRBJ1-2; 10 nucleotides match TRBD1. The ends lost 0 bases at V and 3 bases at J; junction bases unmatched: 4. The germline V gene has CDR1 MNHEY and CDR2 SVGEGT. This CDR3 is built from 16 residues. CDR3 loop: CASSYSRDRGDYGYTF. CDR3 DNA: TGTGCCAGCAGTTACTCGAGGGACAGGGGCGACTATGGCTACACCTTC.